This T cell receptor beta chain was identified during a study of regulatory T cells in long-lasting Graves disease. HTBI primers from iRepertoire and Arm-PCR of CDR3 regions yielded the TCR beta libraries. In the authors' methods: Samples collectively showed fewer than 80 TRBV and 14 TRBJ segments. TCRdb ran MiXCR on the multiplex PCR reads and lists one entry per CDR3 protein. For this entry, the V and J calls and clone size follow TCRdb and not the study's own pipeline. Among hundreds of thousands of distinct CDR3 sequences, 16% were seen once, and the ten largest hold around a tenth. The time point: newly diagnosed GD, antithyroid drugs for less than 3 months. Preparation of the TCR library used RNA extracted from PBMCs. The CDR3 is 17 amino acids. Germline V CDR1 and CDR2: MGHDK, SYGVNS. The V segment lost 5 bases and the J segment 5 bases; nucleotides outside the gene matches: 10. These same data were also listed under a study on T cells in Graves' hyperthyroidism and ophthalmopathy. That study adds: Clonotypes that were expanded in thyroid above 0.001 mostly appeared in blood too. Ophthalmopathy stood apart from stable hyperthyroidism in a 13 V-J model.

The chain joins TRBV25-1 to TRBJ2-2; the match to TRBD2 covers 11 bases. Sequencing was performed on peripheral blood mononuclear cells (PBMCs), taken at new diagnosis, from a patient treated with antithyroid drugs. The clonotype was recovered from a woman aged 30 to 39 with Graves disease. The DNA for the CDR3 is TGTGCCAGCAGTCCTCGGACTAGCGGGCCCTTTACCGGGGAGCTGTTTTTT. Translation: CASSPRTSGPFTGELFF. The full variable domain, in which reference TRBV25-1 and TRBJ2-2 provide the parts outside the CDR3, is EADIYQTPRYLVIGTGKKITLECSQTMGHDKMYWYQQDPGMELHLIHYSYGVNSTEKGDLSSESTVSRIRTEHFPLTLESARPSHTSQYLCASSPRTSGPFTGELFFGEGSRLTVL.